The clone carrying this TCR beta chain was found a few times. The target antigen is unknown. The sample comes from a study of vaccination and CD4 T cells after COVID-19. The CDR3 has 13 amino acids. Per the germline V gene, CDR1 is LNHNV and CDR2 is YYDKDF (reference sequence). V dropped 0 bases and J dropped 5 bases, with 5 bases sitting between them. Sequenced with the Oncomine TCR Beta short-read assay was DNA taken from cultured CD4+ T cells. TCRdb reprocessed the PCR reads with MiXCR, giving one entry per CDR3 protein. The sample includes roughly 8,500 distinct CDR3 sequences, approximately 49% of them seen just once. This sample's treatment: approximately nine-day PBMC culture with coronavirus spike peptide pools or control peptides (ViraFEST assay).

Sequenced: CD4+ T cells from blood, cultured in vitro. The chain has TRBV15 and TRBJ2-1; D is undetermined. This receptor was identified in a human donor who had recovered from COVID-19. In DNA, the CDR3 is TGTGCCACCAGCAGAGATCGTGACAATGAGCAGTTCTTC. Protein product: CATSRDRDNEQFF.